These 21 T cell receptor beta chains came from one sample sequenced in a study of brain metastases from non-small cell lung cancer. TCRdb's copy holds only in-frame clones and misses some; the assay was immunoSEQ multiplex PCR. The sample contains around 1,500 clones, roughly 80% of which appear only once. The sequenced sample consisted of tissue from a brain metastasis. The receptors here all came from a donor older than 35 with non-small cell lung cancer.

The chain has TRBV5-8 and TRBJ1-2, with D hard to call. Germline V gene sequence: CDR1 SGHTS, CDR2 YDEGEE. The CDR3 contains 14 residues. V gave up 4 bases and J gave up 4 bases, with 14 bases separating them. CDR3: CASSITQTSYGYTF. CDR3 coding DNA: TGTGCCAGCAGCATAACTCAGACCTCCTATGGCTACACCTTC. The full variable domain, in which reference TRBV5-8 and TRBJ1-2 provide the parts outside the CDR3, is EAGVTQSPTHLIKTRGQQATLRCSPISGHTSVYWYQQALGLGLQFLLWYDEGEERNRGNFPPRFSGRQFPNYSSELNVNALELEDSALYLCASSITQTSYGYTFGSGTRLTVV.

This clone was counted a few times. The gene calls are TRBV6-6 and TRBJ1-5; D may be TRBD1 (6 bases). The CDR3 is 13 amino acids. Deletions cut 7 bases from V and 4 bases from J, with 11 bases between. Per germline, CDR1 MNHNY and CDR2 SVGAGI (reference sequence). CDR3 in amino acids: CASTKTGNQPQHF. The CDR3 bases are TGTGCCAGCACTAAAACAGGGAATCAGCCCCAGCATTTT.

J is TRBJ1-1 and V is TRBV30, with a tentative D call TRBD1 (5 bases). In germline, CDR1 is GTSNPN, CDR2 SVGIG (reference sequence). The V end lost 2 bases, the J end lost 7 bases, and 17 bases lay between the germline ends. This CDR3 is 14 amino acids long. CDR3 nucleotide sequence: TGTGCCTGGAGTATCGGGACCGTTGTGGATGAAGCTTTCTTT. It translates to CAWSIGTVVDEAFF.

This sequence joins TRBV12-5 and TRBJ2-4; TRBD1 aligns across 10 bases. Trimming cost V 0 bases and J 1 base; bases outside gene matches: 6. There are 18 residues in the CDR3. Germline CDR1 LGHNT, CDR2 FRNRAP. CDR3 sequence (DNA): TGTGCTAGTGGTTTGGTACTGGGACAGGGGAACGCCAAAAACATTCAGTACTTC. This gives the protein CASGLVLGQGNAKNIQYF.

DNA for the CDR3: TGTGCCAGTGGAAACAGGTTTACCCGCATCTCCTATAATTCACCCCTCCACTTT. Translated: CASGNRFTRISYNSPLHF. The gene calls are TRBV19 and TRBJ1-6; maybe TRBD1 (5 bases). CDR3 size: 18 residues. Germline CDR1 is LNHDA and CDR2 is SQIVND (reference sequence). V was pared by 8 bases and J by 0 bases, with 20 bases between.

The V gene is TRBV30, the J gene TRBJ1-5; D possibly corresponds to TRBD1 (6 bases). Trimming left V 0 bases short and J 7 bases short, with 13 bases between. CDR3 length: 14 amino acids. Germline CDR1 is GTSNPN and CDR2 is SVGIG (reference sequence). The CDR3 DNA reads TGTGCCTGGAGTGTTAAGGGGGGCGGACAGCCCCAGCATTTT. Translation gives CAWSVKGGGQPQHF.

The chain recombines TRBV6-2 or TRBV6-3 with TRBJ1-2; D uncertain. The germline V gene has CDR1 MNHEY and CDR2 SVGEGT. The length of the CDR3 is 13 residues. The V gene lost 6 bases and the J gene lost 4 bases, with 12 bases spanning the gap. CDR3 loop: CASSPNSVYGYTF. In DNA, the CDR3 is TGTGCCAGCAGCCCGAACTCGGTCTATGGCTACACCTTC.

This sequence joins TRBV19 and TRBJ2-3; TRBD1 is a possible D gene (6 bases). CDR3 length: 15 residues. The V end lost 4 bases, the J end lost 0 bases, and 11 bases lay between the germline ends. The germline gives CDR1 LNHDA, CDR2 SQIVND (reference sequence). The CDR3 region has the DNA TGTGCCAGTAGTAGGGGGCGACTTAGCACAGATACGCAGTATTTT. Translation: CASSRGRLSTDTQYF.

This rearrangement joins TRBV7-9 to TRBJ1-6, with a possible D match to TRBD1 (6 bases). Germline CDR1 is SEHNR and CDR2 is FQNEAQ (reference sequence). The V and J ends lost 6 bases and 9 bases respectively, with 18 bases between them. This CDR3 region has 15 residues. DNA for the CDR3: TGTGCCAGCAGACAGGGCAATAGTGGTGGTTCACCCCTCCACTTT. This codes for CASRQGNSGGSPLHF.

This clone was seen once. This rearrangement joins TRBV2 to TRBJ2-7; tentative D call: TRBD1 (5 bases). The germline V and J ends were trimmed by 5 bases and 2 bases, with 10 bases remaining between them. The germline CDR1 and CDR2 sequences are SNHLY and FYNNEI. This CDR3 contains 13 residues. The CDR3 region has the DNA TGTGCCAGCAGTTTACAGGTTCCCTACGAGCAGTACTTC. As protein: CASSLQVPYEQYF.

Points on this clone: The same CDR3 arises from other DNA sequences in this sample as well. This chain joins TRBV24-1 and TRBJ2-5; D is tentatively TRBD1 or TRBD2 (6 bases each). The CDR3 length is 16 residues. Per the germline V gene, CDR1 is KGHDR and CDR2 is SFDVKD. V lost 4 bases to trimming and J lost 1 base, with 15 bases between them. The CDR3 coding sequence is TGTGCCACCAGTGACCTGACAGGAGGGGTCCAAGAGACCCAGTACTTC. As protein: CATSDLTGGVQETQYF.

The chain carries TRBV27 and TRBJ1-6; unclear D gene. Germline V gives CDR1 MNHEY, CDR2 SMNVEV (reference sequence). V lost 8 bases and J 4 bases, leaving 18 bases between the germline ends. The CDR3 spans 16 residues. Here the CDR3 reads CASSRPRLGYNSPLHF. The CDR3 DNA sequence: TGTGCCAGCTCCCGACCCCGATTAGGGTATAATTCACCCCTCCACTTT.

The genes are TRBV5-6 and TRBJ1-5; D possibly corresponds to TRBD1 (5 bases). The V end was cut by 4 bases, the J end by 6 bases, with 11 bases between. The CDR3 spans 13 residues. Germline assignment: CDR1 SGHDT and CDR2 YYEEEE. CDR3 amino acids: CASSMRGGQPQHF. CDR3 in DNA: TGTGCCAGCAGCATGAGGGGAGGTCAGCCCCAGCATTTT.

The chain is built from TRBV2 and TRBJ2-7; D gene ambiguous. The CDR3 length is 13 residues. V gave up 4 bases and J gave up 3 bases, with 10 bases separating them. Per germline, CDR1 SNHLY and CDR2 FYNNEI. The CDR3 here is CASSGPSGYEQYF. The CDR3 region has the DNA TGTGCCAGCAGTGGACCTTCCGGCTACGAGCAGTACTTC. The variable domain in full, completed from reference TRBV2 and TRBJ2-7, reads EPEVTQTPSHQVTQMGQEVILRCVPISNHLYFYWYRQILGQKVEFLVSFYNNEISEKSEIFDDQFSVERPDGSNFTLKIRSTKLEDSAMYFCASSGPSGYEQYFGPGTRLTVT.

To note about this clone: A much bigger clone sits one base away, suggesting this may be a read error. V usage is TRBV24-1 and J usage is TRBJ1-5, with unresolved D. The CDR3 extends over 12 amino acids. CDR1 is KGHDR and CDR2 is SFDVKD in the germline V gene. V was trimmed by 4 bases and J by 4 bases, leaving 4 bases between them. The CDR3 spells CATSEQNQPQHF. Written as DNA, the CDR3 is TGTGCCACCAGTGAACAAAATCAGCCCCAGCATTTT.

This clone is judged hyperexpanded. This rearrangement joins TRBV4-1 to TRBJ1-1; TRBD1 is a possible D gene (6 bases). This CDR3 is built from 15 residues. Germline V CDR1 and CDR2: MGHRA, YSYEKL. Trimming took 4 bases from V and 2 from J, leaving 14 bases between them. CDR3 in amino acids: CASSRGGGGNTEAFF. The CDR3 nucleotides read TGCGCCAGCAGCCGAGGTGGAGGGGGAAACACTGAAGCTTTCTTT.

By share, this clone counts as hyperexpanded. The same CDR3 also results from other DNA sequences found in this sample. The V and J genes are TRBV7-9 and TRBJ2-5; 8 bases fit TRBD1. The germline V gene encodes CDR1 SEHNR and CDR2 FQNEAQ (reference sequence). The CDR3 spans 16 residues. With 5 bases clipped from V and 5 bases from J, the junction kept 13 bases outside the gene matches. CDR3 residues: CASSPLSSGGMETQYF. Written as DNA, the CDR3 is TGTGCCAGCAGCCCCCTATCATCAGGGGGCATGGAGACCCAGTACTTC.

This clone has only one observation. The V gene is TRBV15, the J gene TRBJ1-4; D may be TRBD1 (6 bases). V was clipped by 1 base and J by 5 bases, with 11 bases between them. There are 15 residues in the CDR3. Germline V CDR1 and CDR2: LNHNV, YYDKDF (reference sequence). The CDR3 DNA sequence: TGTGCCACCAGCAGAGGGAAAGGGGGGAATGAAAAACTGTTTTTT. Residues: CATSRGKGGNEKLFF.

CDR3 nucleotides: TGTGCTAGTGGTTTGGGACAATTCAATCAGCCCCAGCATTTT. Amino acid sequence: CASGLGQFNQPQHF. This sequence joins TRBV12-5 and TRBJ1-5; D is ambiguous. The CDR3 length is 14 residues. V dropped 1 base and J dropped 3 bases, with 7 bases sitting between them. CDR1 and CDR2 (germline): LGHNT, FRNRAP.

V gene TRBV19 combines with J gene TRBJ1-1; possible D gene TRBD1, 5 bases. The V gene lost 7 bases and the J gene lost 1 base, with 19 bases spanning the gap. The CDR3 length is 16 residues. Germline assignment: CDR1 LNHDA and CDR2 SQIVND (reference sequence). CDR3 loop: CASTRWGEPTNTEAFF. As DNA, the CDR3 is TGTGCCAGTACCAGATGGGGGGAGCCGACGAACACTGAAGCTTTCTTT.

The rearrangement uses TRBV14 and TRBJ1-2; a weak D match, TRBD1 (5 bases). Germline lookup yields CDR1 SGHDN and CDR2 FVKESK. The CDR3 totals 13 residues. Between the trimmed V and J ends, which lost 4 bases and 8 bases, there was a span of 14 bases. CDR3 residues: CASSLSRVEGYTF. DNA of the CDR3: TGTGCCAGCAGCCTCTCCAGGGTGGAAGGCTACACCTTC.